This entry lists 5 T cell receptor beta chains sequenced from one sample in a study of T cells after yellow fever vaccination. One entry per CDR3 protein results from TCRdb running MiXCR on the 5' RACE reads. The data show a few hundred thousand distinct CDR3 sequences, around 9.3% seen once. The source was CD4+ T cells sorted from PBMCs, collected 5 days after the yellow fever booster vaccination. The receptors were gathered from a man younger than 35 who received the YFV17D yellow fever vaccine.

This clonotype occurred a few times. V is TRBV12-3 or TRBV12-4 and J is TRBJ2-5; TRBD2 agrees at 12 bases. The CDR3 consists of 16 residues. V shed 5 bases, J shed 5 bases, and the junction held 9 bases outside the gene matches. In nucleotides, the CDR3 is TGTGCCAGCAGTCCGACTAGCGGGGGTGGTAGGGAGACCCAGTACTTC. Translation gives CASSPTSGGGRETQYF.

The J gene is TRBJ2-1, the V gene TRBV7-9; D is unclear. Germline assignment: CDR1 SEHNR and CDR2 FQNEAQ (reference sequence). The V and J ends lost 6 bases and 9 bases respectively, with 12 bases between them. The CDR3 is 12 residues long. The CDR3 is CASRSVGTEQFF. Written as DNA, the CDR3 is TGTGCCAGCAGGAGCGTGGGTACTGAGCAGTTCTTC.

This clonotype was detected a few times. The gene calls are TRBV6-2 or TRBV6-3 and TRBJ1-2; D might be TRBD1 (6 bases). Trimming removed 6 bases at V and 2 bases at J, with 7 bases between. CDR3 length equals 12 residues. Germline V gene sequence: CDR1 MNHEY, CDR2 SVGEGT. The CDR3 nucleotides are TGTGCCAGCAGAGGACAGAACTATGGCTACACCTTC. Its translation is CASRGQNYGYTF.

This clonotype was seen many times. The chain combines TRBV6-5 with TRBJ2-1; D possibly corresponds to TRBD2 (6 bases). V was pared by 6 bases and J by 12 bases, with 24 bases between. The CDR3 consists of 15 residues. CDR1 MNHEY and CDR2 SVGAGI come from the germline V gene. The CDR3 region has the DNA TGTGCCAGCAGAAACGGGGGTCCGGACTGGAACGGGCAGTTCTTC. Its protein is CASRNGGPDWNGQFF.

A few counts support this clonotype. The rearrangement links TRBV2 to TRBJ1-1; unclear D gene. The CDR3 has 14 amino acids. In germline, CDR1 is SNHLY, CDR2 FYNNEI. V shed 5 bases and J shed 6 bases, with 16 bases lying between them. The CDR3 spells CASSISMATPEAFF. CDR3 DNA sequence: TGTGCCAGCAGTATTAGTATGGCGACGCCTGAAGCTTTCTTT.